Following are 16 T cell receptor beta chains from one sample sequenced in a study of a mutant IDH1 vaccine in newly diagnosed glioma. The table came from immunoSEQ multiplex PCR; TCRdb's copy has only in-frame clones and leaves some out. The data contain roughly 16,000 clones, approximately 80% of them singletons. Documented time point: baseline, week 1 (first vaccination visit). Treatment given: pre-vaccination baseline after standard-of-care therapy. The starting material was PBMCs, obtained from a glioma patient treated with radiotherapy, temozolomide or both. Receptors were obtained from a man aged 35-49 years with glioma.

This chain connects TRBV10-3 to TRBJ1-1; D may be TRBD1 (6 bases). Trimming left V 6 bases short and J 4 bases short, with 15 bases between. CDR1 ENHRY and CDR2 SYGVKD come from the germline V gene. CDR3 length equals 14 residues. CDR3 amino acids: CAISAQGQRTEAFF. CDR3 nucleotides: TGTGCCATCAGCGCTCAGGGGCAGCGCACTGAAGCTTTCTTT.

This chain connects TRBV30 to TRBJ1-2; 8 bases align to TRBD1. This CDR3 spans 15 amino acids. The germline gives CDR1 GTSNPN, CDR2 SVGIG (reference sequence). The V and J ends lost 3 bases and 4 bases, in that order; junction bases with no gene match: 10. The DNA for the CDR3 is TGTGCCTGGAGGATGCAGGGGGCCACCCGCTATGGCTACACCTTC. This gives the protein CAWRMQGATRYGYTF. Using reference TRBV30 and TRBJ1-2 for the parts outside the CDR3, the full variable domain is SQTIHQWPATLVQPVGSPLSLECTVEGTSNPNLYWYRQAAGRGLQLLFYSVGIGQISSEVPQNLSASRPQDRQFILSSKKLLLSDSGFYLCAWRMQGATRYGYTFGSGTRLTVV.

J is TRBJ2-7 and V is TRBV6-5; 10 bases align to TRBD1. Germline CDR1 is MNHEY and CDR2 is SVGAGI. V was pared by 5 bases and J by 6 bases, with 7 bases of the junction left unmatched. The CDR3 spans 14 residues. CDR3 loop: CASSNRDRGGEQYV. In DNA form, the CDR3 reads TGTGCCAGCAGTAACCGGGACAGGGGAGGCGAGCAGTACGTC.

The chain couples TRBV14 to TRBJ2-5; D may be TRBD1 or TRBD2 (5 bases each). The CDR3 is made up of 16 amino acids. The V gene lost 4 bases and the J gene lost 5 bases, with 20 bases spanning the gap. Germline assignment: CDR1 SGHDN and CDR2 FVKESK. CDR3 loop: CASSPRAGRNQETQYF. The CDR3 DNA is TGTGCCAGCAGCCCCAGGGCGGGTAGGAATCAGGAGACCCAGTACTTC.

The chain combines TRBV19 with TRBJ2-4, with no clear D. The ends were cut back, 5 bases at V and 3 bases at J, with 17 bases in the middle. Germline V gene sequence: CDR1 LNHDA, CDR2 SQIVND (reference sequence). The CDR3 is 16 amino acids. CDR3 in amino acids: CASSSIRASYKNIQYF. The CDR3 coding sequence is TGTGCCAGTAGTTCCATAAGGGCCAGTTACAAAAACATTCAGTACTTC.

J is TRBJ2-3 and V is TRBV5-1; the D gene is possibly TRBD2 (6 bases). The germline V gene encodes CDR1 SGHRS and CDR2 YFSETQ. The CDR3 consists of 15 residues. Deletions cut 4 bases from V and 7 bases from J, with 19 bases between. The CDR3 region is CASSAGTLVGNTQYF. The CDR3 coding sequence is TGCGCCAGCAGCGCCGGGACTCTGGTTGGGAATACGCAGTATTTT. The variable domain in full, with the rest retrieved from reference TRBV5-1 and TRBJ2-3, is KAGVTQTPRYLIKTRGQQVTLSCSPISGHRSVSWYQQTPGQGLQFLFEYFSETQRNKGNFPGRFSGRQFSNSRSEMNVSTLELGDSALYLCASSAGTLVGNTQYFGPGTRLTVL.

CDR3: CASIKGQGRIGELFF. CDR3 coding DNA: TGTGCCAGTATAAAAGGACAGGGAAGAATCGGGGAGCTGTTTTTT. The rearrangement uses TRBV6-1 and TRBJ2-2; 8 bases align to TRBD1. The CDR3 is 15 amino acids. Germline trimming cut 9 bases from V and 7 bases from J; bases unmatched to any gene: 13. Germline V gene lookup returns CDR1 MNHNS and CDR2 SASEGT.

This clone came up once. The chain employs TRBV6-1 and TRBJ1-2; D gene ambiguous. The germline V and J ends were trimmed by 3 bases and 4 bases, with 6 bases remaining between them. From germline, CDR1 is MNHNS and CDR2 SASEGT. The CDR3 extends over 12 amino acids. DNA for the CDR3: TGTGCCAGCAGTGATAATGGCTATGGCTACACCTTC. Translation: CASSDNGYGYTF.

The gene calls are TRBV9 and TRBJ1-2; the match to TRBD1 covers 7 bases. The CDR3 covers 18 residues. J was trimmed by 6 bases and V by 3 bases; bases with no gene match: 20. Germline assignment: CDR1 SGDLS and CDR2 YYNGEE. Here the CDR3 DNA reads TGTGCCAGCAGCGATGGACAGGAAAGAAAAAAAAGGGGTAATGGCTACACCTTC. This encodes CASSDGQERKKRGNGYTF.

V is TRBV2 and J is TRBJ1-2, with no clear D. Germline loops: CDR1 SNHLY, CDR2 FYNNEI. The CDR3 is 12 residues long. The V end was cut by 8 bases, the J end by 7 bases, with 14 bases between. The CDR3 DNA follows: TGTGCCAGCCACCGTGGCGTGAGTGGCTACACCTTC. This encodes CASHRGVSGYTF.

V and J are TRBV15 and TRBJ2-5, with 9 bases fitting TRBD2. The CDR3 covers 15 residues. Germline CDR1 and CDR2: LNHNV and YYDKDF (reference sequence). V shed 1 base, J shed 5 bases, and the junction held 5 bases outside the gene matches. DNA of the CDR3: TGTGCCACCAGCAGAGTTAGCGGGAGATCGGAGACCCAGTACTTC. It is translated as CATSRVSGRSETQYF.

This clone was detected only once. A junction end diverges from the germline sequence, so it may reflect a read error. The genes are TRBV5-3 and TRBJ2-7; 10 bases match TRBD2. TRBV5-3 is known as an ORF, though its function is uncertain. This CDR3 is built from 14 residues. CDR3 bases: TGTGCCAGCAGCTCCGGACTAGCGGAACACGAGCAGTACTTC. Translation: CASSSGLAEHEQYF.

This clone was detected only a few times. The chain recombines TRBV6-5 with TRBJ1-4; no reliable D call. Trimming removed 5 bases from V and 8 bases from J, with 12 bases in between. The CDR3 is made up of 13 amino acids. Germline V gene sequence: CDR1 MNHEY, CDR2 SVGAGI. CDR3 sequence reads: CASSRTWGEKLFF. The CDR3 DNA follows: TGTGCCAGCAGTCGCACGTGGGGAGAAAAACTGTTTTTT.

This clone showed up just a few times. The gene calls are TRBV30 and TRBJ2-1, with 14 positions matching TRBD2. J was trimmed by 7 bases and V by 2 bases; bases with no gene match: 19. Germline CDR1 reads GTSNPN; CDR2 reads SVGIG (reference sequence). The CDR3 has 20 residues. In DNA, the CDR3 is TGTGCCTGGAGTCCCCACGCCGGGACTAGCGGGAGTTGGGGTGGGAATGAGCAGTTCTTC. Translating it yields CAWSPHAGTSGSWGGNEQFF.

This clone is a singleton in its sample. This chain joins TRBV28 and TRBJ2-2, with 11 nucleotides matching TRBD2. This CDR3 comprises 17 residues. CDR1 is MDHEN, CDR2 SYDVKM, per germline. V trimming: 4 bases; J trimming: 2 bases; junction bases outside the gene matches: 6. In DNA, the CDR3 is TGTGCCAGCAGTTCCCCCGGGACTAGCGGTAACACCGGGGAGCTGTTTTTT. This codes for CASSSPGTSGNTGELFF.

The gene calls are TRBV5-1 and TRBJ2-7; 8 bases are shared with TRBD2. The ends lost 1 base at V and 2 bases at J; junction bases unmatched: 2. The length of the CDR3 is 14 residues. Germline-derived CDR1 and CDR2 are SGHRS and YFSETQ. This CDR3 reads CASSLTSGPYEQYV. DNA of the CDR3: TGCGCCAGCAGCTTGACTAGCGGACCCTACGAGCAGTACGTC.